This T cell receptor beta chain appears in the sequencing data of a study of beta chain features in type 1 diabetes. Points from the study as a whole: Moderate yet significant TCRB CDR3 shortening was seen in Type 1 diabetes patients in all four CD4+ subsets.

The sample holds a few counts of this clone. Antigen unknown. Of the isolated RNA, all was reverse transcribed, and so the sequenced material was expressed TCRB transcripts. Sequenced by immunoSEQ multiplex PCR; TCRdb stores in-frame clones only, minus some. The repertoire holds about 160,000 clones, with 10% to 13% as singletons. V shed 3 bases and J shed 4 bases, with 9 bases lying between them. Germline V gene data show CDR1 as SQVTM and CDR2 as ANQGSEA. The CDR3 consists of 12 residues. This sequence originates from a young man with type 1 diabetes. The V and J genes are TRBV29-1 and TRBJ1-1; D might be TRBD1 (6 bases). The sample was central memory CD4+ T cells from blood. The CDR3 protein is CSVDQGGTEAFF. In DNA form, the CDR3 reads TGCAGCGTTGACCAAGGGGGCACTGAAGCTTTCTTT.